The rows below give T cell receptor beta chains drawn from one sample of a study of T cell responses to AZD1222 COVID-19 vaccine. Assay: immunoSEQ multiplex PCR; the TCRdb copy retains only in-frame clones and omits some. The table lists about 140,000 clones, about nine tenths of them singletons. Source: peripheral blood, taken on day 0 of AZD1222 vaccination. Receptors were obtained from an adult in good health. Each CDR3 is given without its conserved first and last residue. Clone size appears in some rows only: once, few, many, or a class for an expanded clone.

size: NA; V: TRBV7-8; J: TRBJ1-2; length: 13; CDR3: ASSSKGGDSHGYT
size: once; V: TRBV7-9; J: TRBJ1-5; length: 13; CDR3: ASSLESGANQPQH
size: NA; V: TRBV7-9; J: TRBJ1-2; length: 13; CDR3: ASSFSWATQDGYT
size: few; V: TRBV19; J: TRBJ2-1; length: 16; CDR3: ASSIRGLAARWGNEQF
size: NA; V: TRBV9; J: TRBJ1-1; length: 11; CDR3: ASSVQAFSEAF
size: NA; V: TRBV19; J: TRBJ2-1; length: 14; CDR3: ASSPSGDSSYNEQF
size: NA; V: TRBV6-2/TRBV6-3; J: TRBJ1-2; length: 11; CDR3: ASSPGGDYGYT
size: NA; V: TRBV6-4; J: TRBJ1-5; length: 11; CDR3: ALREADEQPQH
size: NA; V: TRBV19; J: TRBJ1-1; length: 14; CDR3: ASSILSGGMNTEAF
size: NA; V: TRBV19; J: TRBJ1-4; length: 15; CDR3: ASSTTRDVWMVEKLF
size: NA; V: TRBV11-3; J: TRBJ1-1; length: 12; CDR3: ASSLAGTNTEAF
size: NA; V: TRBV5-1; J: TRBJ2-1; length: 15; CDR3: ASSLGLGGRPGNEQF
size: NA; V: TRBV7-3; J: TRBJ1-1; length: 12; CDR3: ASSPTAQPYEAF
size: NA; V: TRBV7-7; J: TRBJ2-1; length: 13; CDR3: ASSEGGTSYNEQF
size: NA; V: TRBV4-3; J: TRBJ1-3; length: 15; CDR3: ASSPYYRGLSGNTIY
size: once; V: TRBV6-4; J: TRBJ2-3; length: 14; CDR3: ASSEEGTGHTDTQY
size: NA; V: TRBV9; J: TRBJ1-3; length: 12; CDR3: ASSVARAGNTIY
size: NA; V: TRBV5-1; J: TRBJ1-1; length: 10; CDR3: ASSFGDRGAF
size: NA; V: TRBV15; J: TRBJ2-5; length: 12; CDR3: ATNRGGNAETQY
size: few; V: TRBV30; J: TRBJ2-4; length: 13; CDR3: AWRGGSLAKNIQY
size: NA; V: TRBV19; J: TRBJ1-1; length: 11; CDR3: ASSIEGGTEAF
size: NA; V: TRBV27; J: TRBJ1-1; length: 12; CDR3: ASSPGRLNTEAF
size: few; V: TRBV2; J: TRBJ1-5; length: 13; CDR3: ASSDEGGSNQPQH
size: NA; V: TRBV7-9; J: TRBJ1-5; length: 11; CDR3: ASSLAPNQPQH
size: few; V: TRBV24-1; J: TRBJ2-7; length: 15; CDR3: ATSDPRGTSGSYEQY
size: NA; V: TRBV5-1; J: TRBJ2-5; length: 11; CDR3: ASSLRLSETQY